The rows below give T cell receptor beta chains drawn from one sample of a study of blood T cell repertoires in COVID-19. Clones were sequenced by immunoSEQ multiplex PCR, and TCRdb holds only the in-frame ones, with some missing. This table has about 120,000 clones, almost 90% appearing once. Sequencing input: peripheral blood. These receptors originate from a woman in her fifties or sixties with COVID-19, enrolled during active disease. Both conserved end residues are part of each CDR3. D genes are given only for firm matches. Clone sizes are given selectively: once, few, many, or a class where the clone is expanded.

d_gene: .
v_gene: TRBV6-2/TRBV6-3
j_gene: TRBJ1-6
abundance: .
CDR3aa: CASSYLSGGSYNSPLHF
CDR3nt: TGTGCCAGCAGTTACCTGTCCGGGGGCTCCTATAATTCACCCCTCCACTTT

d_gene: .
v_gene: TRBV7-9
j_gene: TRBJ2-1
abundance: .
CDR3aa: CASSLGSPEQFF
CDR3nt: TGTGCCAGCAGCTTAGGCAGTCCCGAGCAGTTCTTC

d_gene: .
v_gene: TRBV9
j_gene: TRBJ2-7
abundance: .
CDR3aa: CASSVDGGPYYEQYF
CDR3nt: TGTGCCAGCAGCGTAGACGGGGGACCGTACTACGAGCAGTACTTC

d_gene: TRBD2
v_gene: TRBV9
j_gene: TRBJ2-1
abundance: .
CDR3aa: CASSVGLAGPSYNEQFF
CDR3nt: TGTGCCAGCAGCGTAGGGCTAGCGGGCCCCTCCTACAATGAGCAGTTCTTC

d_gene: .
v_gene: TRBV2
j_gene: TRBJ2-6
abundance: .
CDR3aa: CASRAGTSGRGANVLTF
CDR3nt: TGTGCCAGCAGGGCCGGGACTTCCGGGCGTGGGGCCAACGTCCTGACTTTC

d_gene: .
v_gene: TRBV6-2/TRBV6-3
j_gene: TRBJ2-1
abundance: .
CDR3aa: CASSLGYEQFF
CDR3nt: TGTGCCAGCAGTCTCGGTTATGAGCAGTTCTTC

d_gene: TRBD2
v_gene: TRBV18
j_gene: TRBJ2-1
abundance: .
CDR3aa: CASSYQRGGGENNEQFF
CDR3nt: TGTGCCAGCTCCTACCAGCGGGGGGGAGGCGAGAACAATGAGCAGTTCTTC

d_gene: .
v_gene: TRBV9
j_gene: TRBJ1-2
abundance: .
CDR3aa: CASSSGGSSGYTF
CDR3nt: TGTGCCAGCAGCTCGGGGGGAAGTTCTGGCTACACCTTC

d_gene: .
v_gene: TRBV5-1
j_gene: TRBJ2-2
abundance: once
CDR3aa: CASSQLGGGELFF
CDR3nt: TGCGCCAGCAGCCAGCTAGGGGGCGGGGAGCTGTTTTTT

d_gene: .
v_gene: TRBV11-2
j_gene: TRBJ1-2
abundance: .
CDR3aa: CASSLVQGPSYGYTF
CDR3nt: TGTGCCAGCAGCTTAGTTCAGGGTCCTAGCTATGGCTACACCTTC

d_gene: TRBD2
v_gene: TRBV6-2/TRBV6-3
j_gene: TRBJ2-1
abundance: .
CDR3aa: CASSYPASGGARYNEQFF
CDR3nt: TGTGCCAGCAGTTACCCGGCTAGCGGGGGTGCAAGGTACAATGAGCAGTTCTTC

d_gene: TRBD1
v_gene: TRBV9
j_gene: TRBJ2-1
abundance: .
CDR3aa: CASSVDRGWEQFF
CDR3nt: TGTGCCAGCAGCGTAGACAGGGGTTGGGAGCAGTTCTTC

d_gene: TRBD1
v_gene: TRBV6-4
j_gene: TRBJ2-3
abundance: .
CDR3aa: CASSDDQGARGIFTQYF
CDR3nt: TGTGCCAGCAGTGACGATCAGGGGGCGCGGGGAATCTTTACGCAGTATTTT

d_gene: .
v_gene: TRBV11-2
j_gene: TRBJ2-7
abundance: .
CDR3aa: CASSLAGELGEQYF
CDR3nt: TGTGCCAGCAGCTTAGCAGGGGAACTTGGCGAGCAGTACTTC

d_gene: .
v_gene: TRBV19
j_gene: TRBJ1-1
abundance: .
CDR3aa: CASSIPTIYTEAFF
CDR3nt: TGTGCCAGTAGTATCCCGACAATCTACACTGAAGCTTTCTTT

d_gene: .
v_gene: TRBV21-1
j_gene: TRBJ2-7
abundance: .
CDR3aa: CASRGGQPQPSYEQYF
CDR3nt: TGTGCCAGCAGGGGTGGACAGCCTCAACCCTCCTACGAGCAGTACTTC

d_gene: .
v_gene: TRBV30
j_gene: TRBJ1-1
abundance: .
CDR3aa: CAWTPRGEAFF
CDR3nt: TGTGCCTGGACCCCACGGGGAGAAGCTTTCTTT